These 8 T cell receptor beta chains share one sample of origin, sequenced in a study of blood T cell repertoires in COVID-19. Data came from immunoSEQ multiplex PCR; TCRdb stores just in-frame clones and leaves some out. The data show 70,000 to 95,000 clones, with 75% to 90% seen just once and 10% to 15% held by the top ten. The material sequenced was peripheral blood. These receptors originate from a human donor in a cohort sampled during active COVID-19.

The genes are TRBV28 and TRBJ2-7; D not resolved. The germline V gene encodes CDR1 MDHEN and CDR2 SYDVKM. V was trimmed by 3 bases and J by 6 bases, leaving 33 bases between them. The CDR3 contains 20 residues. The CDR3 sequence is CASSFGALRSPSVAVREQYF. In DNA, the CDR3 is TGTGCCAGCAGTTTCGGCGCTTTGCGGAGTCCCTCAGTCGCGGTTCGCGAGCAGTACTTC. Together with reference TRBV28 and TRBJ2-7, the CDR3 gives the full variable domain: DVKVTQSSRYLVKRTGEKVFLECVQDMDHENMFWYRQDPGLGLRLIYFSYDVKMKEKGDIPEGYSVSREKKERFSLILESASTNQTSMYLCASSFGALRSPSVAVREQYFGPGTRLTVT.

J is TRBJ1-4 and V is TRBV11-2, with 10 bases matching TRBD1. This CDR3 region has 14 residues. Trimming cost V 5 bases and J 7 bases; bases outside gene matches: 4. Germline V gene data show CDR1 as SGHAT and CDR2 as FQNNGV. This CDR3 reads CASSLDRGSEKLFF. CDR3 DNA: TGTGCCAGCAGCCTGGACAGGGGGAGTGAAAAACTGTTTTTT. Variable domain in full (rest from reference TRBV11-2 and TRBJ1-4): EAGVAQSPRYKIIEKRQSVAFWCNPISGHATLYWYQQILGQGPKLLIQFQNNGVVDDSQLPKDRFSAERLKGVDSTLKIQPAKLEDSAVYLCASSLDRGSEKLFFGSGTQLSVL.

This chain links TRBV18 with TRBJ2-4; TRBD2 matches at 9 bases. J was trimmed by 3 bases and V by 4 bases; bases with no gene match: 7. CDR1 is KGHSH, CDR2 LQKENI, per germline. The CDR3 length is 16 residues. DNA of the CDR3: TGTGCCAGCTCACGGAGCGGGGGGTTAATCAAAAACATTCAGTACTTC. As protein: CASSRSGGLIKNIQYF.

The gene calls are TRBV10-3 and TRBJ1-1, with 9 bases that match TRBD1. Germline assignment: CDR1 ENHRY and CDR2 SYGVKD. After removal of 7 bases from V and 1 base from J, the junction contained 4 bases not matched to a gene. This CDR3 comprises 14 residues. In DNA form, the CDR3 reads TGTGCCATCAAGGGACAGGGAAGGAACACTGAAGCTTTCTTT. Translating gives CAIKGQGRNTEAFF.

V usage is TRBV5-4 and J usage is TRBJ1-2; tentatively, D is TRBD1 (5 bases). This CDR3 is 13 amino acids long. Trimming removed 4 bases from V and 1 base from J, with 8 bases in between. Germline V gene data show CDR1 as SGHNT and CDR2 as YYREEE (reference sequence). The CDR3 protein is CASSPGNNYGYTF. As DNA, the CDR3 is TGTGCCAGCAGCCCAGGGAATAACTATGGCTACACCTTC.

The chain couples TRBV7-2 to TRBJ1-2; 7 bases agree with TRBD1. Germline CDR1 and CDR2: SGHTA and FQGNSA. V dropped 1 base and J dropped 6; count of bases not matched to a gene: 11. The CDR3 runs to 16 residues. The CDR3 spells CASSLDFGTGVDGYTF. Written as DNA, the CDR3 is TGTGCCAGCAGCTTAGATTTTGGCACAGGGGTGGATGGCTACACCTTC.

The chain has TRBV5-1 and TRBJ2-7; 7 positions agree with TRBD1. CDR1 is SGHRS, CDR2 YFSETQ, per germline. The CDR3 is made up of 14 amino acids. V lost 4 bases to trimming and J lost 4 bases; unmatched junction nucleotides: 8. CDR3 bases: TGCGCCAGCAGCCTGGGACAGCCTGGATACGAGCAGTACTTC. It encodes CASSLGQPGYEQYF. Using reference TRBV5-1 and TRBJ2-7 for the parts outside the CDR3, the full variable domain is KAGVTQTPRYLIKTRGQQVTLSCSPISGHRSVSWYQQTPGQGLQFLFEYFSETQRNKGNFPGRFSGRQFSNSRSEMNVSTLELGDSALYLCASSLGQPGYEQYFGPGTRLTVT.

V and J are TRBV5-1 and TRBJ2-3; TRBD2 matches at 10 bases. The CDR3 length is 17 residues. V lost 0 bases and J lost 2; bases outside the gene matches: 6. CDR1 is SGHRS and CDR2 is YFSETQ in the germline V gene. As DNA, the CDR3 is TGCGCCAGCAGCTTGGGACTAGCGGGTAGAGTCACAGATACGCAGTATTTT. It translates to CASSLGLAGRVTDTQYF.